This entry is about one TCR beta chain. Clones were read by immunoSEQ multiplex PCR, and TCRdb kept only the in-frame ones, dropping some. The sample lists about 240,000 clones; 86% were seen once. CDR1 and CDR2 from the germline V gene are SGHTA and FQGNSA. Germline trimming cut 5 bases from V and 6 bases from J; bases unmatched to any gene: 8. The CDR3 runs 16 residues. The data belong to a study of blood T cell repertoires in COVID-19. The wider study: Sources were T cells, B-cell-depleted T cells, or PBMCs; the material itself was cDNA or gDNA.

Participants spanned ages about 18 to 100 years and resided in some 22 US areas. The chain links TRBV7-2 to TRBJ2-5, with 14 bases that match TRBD2. This sequence was found in a woman aged 40-49 years with acute COVID-19. Input material: PBMCs or T cells enriched from blood (not recorded which). In nucleotides, the CDR3 is TGTGCCAGCAGCCGCCCCGGGACTAGCGGGAGAAAGACCCAGTACTTC. Amino acid sequence: CASSRPGTSGRKTQYF. Variable domain in full (rest from reference TRBV7-2 and TRBJ2-5): GAGVSQSPSNKVTEKGKDVELRCDPISGHTALYWYRQSLGQGLEFLIYFQGNSAPDKSGLPSDRFSAERTGGSVSTLTIQRTQQEDSAVYLCASSRPGTSGRKTQYFGPGTRLLVL.